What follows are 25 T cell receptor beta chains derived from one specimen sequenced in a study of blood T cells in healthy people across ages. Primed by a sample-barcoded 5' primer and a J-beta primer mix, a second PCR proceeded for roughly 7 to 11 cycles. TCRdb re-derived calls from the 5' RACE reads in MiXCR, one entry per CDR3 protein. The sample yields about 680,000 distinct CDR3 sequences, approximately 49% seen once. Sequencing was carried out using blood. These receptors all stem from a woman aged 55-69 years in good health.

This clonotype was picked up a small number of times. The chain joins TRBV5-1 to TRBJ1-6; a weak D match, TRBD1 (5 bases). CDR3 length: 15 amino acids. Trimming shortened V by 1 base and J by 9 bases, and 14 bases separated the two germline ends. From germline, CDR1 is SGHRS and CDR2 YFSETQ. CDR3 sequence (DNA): TGCGCCAGCAGCTTGTCGAGCAGGGTTTCTTCACCCCTCCACTTT. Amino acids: CASSLSSRVSSPLHF.

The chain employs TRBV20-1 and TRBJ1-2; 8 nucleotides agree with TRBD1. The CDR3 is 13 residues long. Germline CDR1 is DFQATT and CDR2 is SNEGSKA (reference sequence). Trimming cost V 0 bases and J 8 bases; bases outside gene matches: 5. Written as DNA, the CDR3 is TGCAGTGCTAGAGACCAGGGGGCGCAGGGCTACACCTTC. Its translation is CSARDQGAQGYTF.

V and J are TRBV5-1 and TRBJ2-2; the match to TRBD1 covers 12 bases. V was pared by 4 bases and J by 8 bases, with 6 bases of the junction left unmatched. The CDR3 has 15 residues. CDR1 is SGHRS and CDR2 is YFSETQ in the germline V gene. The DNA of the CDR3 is TGCGCCAGCAGCGGGACAGGGGGCGTAGCGGGGGAGCTGTTTTTT. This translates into CASSGTGGVAGELFF.

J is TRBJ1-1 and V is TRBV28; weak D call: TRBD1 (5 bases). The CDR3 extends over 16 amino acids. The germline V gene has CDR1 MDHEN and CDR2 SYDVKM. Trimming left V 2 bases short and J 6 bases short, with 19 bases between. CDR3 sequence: CASSLVIGGGNAEAFF. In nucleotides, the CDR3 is TGTGCCAGCAGTTTAGTCATCGGGGGGGGTAACGCTGAAGCTTTCTTT.

The CDR3 nucleotides read TGTGCCTGGGGCGACAGCCGCCACGAGCAGTACTTC. As protein: CAWGDSRHEQYF. The rearrangement joins TRBV30 to TRBJ2-7; possibly TRBD1 for D (5 bases). The V gene's germline CDR1 is GTSNPN and CDR2 SVGIG (reference sequence). CDR3 length: 12 residues. Trimming shortened V by 5 bases and J by 5 bases, and 13 bases separated the two germline ends.

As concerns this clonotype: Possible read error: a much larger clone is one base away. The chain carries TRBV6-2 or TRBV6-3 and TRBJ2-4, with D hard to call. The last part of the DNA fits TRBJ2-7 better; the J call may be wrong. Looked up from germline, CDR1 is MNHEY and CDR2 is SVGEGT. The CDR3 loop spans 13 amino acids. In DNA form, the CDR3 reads TGTGCCAGCAGTTACTCGGTCTCCGACGAGCAGTACTTC. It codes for CASSYSVSDEQYF.

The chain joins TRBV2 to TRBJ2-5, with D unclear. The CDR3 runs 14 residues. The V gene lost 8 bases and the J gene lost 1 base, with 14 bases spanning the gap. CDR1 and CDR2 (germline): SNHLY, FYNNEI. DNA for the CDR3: TGTGCCAGCCGCGATGGATGGGCCCAAGAGACCCAGTACTTC. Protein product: CASRDGWAQETQYF.

In DNA form, the CDR3 reads TGTGCCAGCAGCCTCATATCATACCAGGGGAACTACGAGCAGTACTTC. Translation gives CASSLISYQGNYEQYF. This chain links TRBV7-2 with TRBJ2-7; D is perhaps TRBD1 (6 bases). The germline CDR1 and CDR2 sequences are SGHTA and FQGNSA. This CDR3 is built from 16 residues. V was pared by 5 bases and J by 3 bases, with 20 bases between.

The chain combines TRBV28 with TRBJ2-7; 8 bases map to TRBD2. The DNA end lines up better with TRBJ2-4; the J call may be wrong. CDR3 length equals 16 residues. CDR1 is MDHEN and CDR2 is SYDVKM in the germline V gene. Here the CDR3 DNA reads TGTGCCAGCAGTTTCGGGGGGGTGAGGGGACAACACATTCAGTACTTC. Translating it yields CASSFGGVRGQHIQYF.

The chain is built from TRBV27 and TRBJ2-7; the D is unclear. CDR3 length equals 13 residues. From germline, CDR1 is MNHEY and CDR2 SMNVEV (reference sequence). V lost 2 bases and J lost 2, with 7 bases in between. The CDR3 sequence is CASSLSRTYEQYF. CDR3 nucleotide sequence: TGTGCCAGCAGTTTAAGCAGAACCTACGAGCAGTACTTC.

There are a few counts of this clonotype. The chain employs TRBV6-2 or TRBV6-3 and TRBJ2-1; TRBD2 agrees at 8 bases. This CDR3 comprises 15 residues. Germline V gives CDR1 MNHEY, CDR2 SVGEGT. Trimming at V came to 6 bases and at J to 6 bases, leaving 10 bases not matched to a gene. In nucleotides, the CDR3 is TGTGCCAGCAGAAAGCCGGGACTAGAGGTCAATGAGCAGTTCTTC. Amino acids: CASRKPGLEVNEQFF.

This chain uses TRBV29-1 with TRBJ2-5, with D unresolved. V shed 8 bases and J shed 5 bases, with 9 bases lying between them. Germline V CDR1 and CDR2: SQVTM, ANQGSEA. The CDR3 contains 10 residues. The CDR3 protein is CSTKMETQYF. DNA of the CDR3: TGCAGCACAAAAATGGAGACCCAGTACTTC.

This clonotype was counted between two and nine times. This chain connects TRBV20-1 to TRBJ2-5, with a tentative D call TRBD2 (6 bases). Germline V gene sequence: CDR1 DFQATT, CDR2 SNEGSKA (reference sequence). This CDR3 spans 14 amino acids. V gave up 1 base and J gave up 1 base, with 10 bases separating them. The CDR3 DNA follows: TGCAGTGCTAGAGGGCTCGGGGGCCAAGAGACCCAGTACTTC. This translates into CSARGLGGQETQYF.

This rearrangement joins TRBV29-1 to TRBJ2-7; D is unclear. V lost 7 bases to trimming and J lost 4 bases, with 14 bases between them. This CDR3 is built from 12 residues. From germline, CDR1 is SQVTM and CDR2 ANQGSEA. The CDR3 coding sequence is TGCAGCGGGACGGTGGGGTCTTACGAGCAGTACTTC. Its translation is CSGTVGSYEQYF.

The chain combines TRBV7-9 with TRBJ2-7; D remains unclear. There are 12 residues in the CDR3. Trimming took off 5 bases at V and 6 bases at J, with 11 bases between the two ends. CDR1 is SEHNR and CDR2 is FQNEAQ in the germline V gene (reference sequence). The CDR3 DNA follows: TGTGCCAGCAGCCCCGGGTTGGCCGAGCAGTACTTC. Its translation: CASSPGLAEQYF. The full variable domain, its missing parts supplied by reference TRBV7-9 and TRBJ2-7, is DTGVSQNPRHKITKRGQNVTFRCDPISEHNRLYWYRQTLGQGPEFLTYFQNEAQLEKSRLLSDRFSAERPKGSFSTLEIQRTEQGDSAMYLCASSPGLAEQYFGPGTRLTVT.

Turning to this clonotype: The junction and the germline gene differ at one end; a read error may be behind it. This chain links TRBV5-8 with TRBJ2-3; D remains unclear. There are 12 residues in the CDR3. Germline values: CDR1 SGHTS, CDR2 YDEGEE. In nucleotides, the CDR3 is TGTGTCAGCAGCTTGGCCTGGGATACGCAGTATTTT. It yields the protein CVSSLAWDTQYF.

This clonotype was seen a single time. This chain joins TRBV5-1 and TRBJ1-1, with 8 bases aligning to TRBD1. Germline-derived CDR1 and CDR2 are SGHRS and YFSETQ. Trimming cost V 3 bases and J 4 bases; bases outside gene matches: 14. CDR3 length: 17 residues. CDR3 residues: CASSSGTGISGSTEAFF. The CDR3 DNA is TGCGCCAGCAGCTCCGGGACAGGCATCTCGGGGAGCACTGAAGCTTTCTTT.

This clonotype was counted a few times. CDR3 in DNA: TGTGCCAGCAGTTGGACGTCCAGCTCCTACAATGAGCAGTTCTTC. Residues: CASSWTSSSYNEQFF. This chain uses TRBV2 with TRBJ2-1; D is unclear. The germline V gene encodes CDR1 SNHLY and CDR2 FYNNEI. The CDR3 covers 15 residues. Trimming stripped 5 bases from V and 0 bases from J, with 11 bases between.

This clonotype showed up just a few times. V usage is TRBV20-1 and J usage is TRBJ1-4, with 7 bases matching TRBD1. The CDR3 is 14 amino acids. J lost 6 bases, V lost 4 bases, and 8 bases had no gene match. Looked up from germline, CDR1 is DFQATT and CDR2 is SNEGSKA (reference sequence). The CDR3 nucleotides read TGCAGTGCTACCCGGACAGGCCCTGATGAAAAACTGTTTTTT. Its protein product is CSATRTGPDEKLFF.

As DNA, the CDR3 is TGTGCCAGCACCCCGACAGGGGTGGACACTGAAGCTTTCTTT. It codes for CASTPTGVDTEAFF. The chain carries TRBV3-1 and TRBJ1-1, with 8 bases lining up with TRBD1. The CDR3 spans 14 residues. CDR1 and CDR2 (germline): LGHDT, YNNKEL (reference sequence). Trimming removed 7 bases from V and 3 bases from J; junction bases left unmatched: 7.

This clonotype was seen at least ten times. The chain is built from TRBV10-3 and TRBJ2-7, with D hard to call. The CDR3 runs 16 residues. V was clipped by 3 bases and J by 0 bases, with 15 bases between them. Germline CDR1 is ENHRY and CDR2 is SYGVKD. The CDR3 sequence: CAISDNKLRYSYEQYF. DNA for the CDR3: TGTGCCATCAGTGATAACAAGCTAAGGTACTCCTACGAGCAGTACTTC.

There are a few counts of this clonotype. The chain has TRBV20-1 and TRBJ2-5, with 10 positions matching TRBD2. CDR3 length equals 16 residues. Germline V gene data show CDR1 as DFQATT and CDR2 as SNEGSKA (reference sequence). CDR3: CSARIIAGGLNNEQYF. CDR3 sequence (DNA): TGCAGCGCTCGCATTATAGCGGGAGGCCTTAACAATGAGCAGTACTTC.

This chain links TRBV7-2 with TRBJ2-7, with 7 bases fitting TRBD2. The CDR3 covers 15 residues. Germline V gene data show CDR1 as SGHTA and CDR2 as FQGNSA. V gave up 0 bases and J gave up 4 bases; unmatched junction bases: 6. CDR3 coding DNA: TGTGCCAGCAGCTTAGCTCCTGGGAGGGTATACGAGCAGTACTTC. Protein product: CASSLAPGRVYEQYF. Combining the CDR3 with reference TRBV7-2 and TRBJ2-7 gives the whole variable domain GAGVSQSPSNKVTEKGKDVELRCDPISGHTALYWYRQSLGQGLEFLIYFQGNSAPDKSGLPSDRFSAERTGGSVSTLTIQRTQQEDSAVYLCASSLAPGRVYEQYFGPGTRLTVT.

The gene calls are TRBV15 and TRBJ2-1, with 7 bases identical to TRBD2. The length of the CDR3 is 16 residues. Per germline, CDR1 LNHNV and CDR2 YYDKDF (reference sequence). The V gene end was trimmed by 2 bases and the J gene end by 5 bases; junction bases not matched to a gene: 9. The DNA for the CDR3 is TGTGCCACCAGCAGACTGGCAGCTAGCGGAAACAATGAGCAGTTCTTC. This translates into CATSRLAASGNNEQFF.

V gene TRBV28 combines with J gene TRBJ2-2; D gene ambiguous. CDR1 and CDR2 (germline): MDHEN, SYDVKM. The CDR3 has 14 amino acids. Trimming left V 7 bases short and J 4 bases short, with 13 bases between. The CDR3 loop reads CASTTTWGTGELFF. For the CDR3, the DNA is TGTGCCAGCACCACTACATGGGGCACCGGGGAGCTGTTTTTT.